This entry describes one TCR beta chain. V was pared by 1 base and J by 2 bases, with 7 bases between. The germline gives CDR1 SGHRS, CDR2 YFSETQ. CDR3 size: 13 residues. Both 60 Vbeta primers and 13 Jbeta primers went into the PCR. The protocol was immunoSEQ multiplex PCR, while the TCRdb copy is restricted to in-frame clones and leaves out a portion. Recorded here are around 60,000 clones; the top ten clones represent 3.6%. This specimen belongs to a study of cytomegalovirus exposure and HLA in healthy donors. The receptor was isolated from a young woman in good health and CMV-seronegative. The gene calls are TRBV5-1 and TRBJ2-7; D uncertain. Sample: PBMCs. The CDR3 nucleotides read TGCGCCAGCAGCTTGTGGCAGGCCTACGAGCAGTACTTC. This gives the protein CASSLWQAYEQYF.